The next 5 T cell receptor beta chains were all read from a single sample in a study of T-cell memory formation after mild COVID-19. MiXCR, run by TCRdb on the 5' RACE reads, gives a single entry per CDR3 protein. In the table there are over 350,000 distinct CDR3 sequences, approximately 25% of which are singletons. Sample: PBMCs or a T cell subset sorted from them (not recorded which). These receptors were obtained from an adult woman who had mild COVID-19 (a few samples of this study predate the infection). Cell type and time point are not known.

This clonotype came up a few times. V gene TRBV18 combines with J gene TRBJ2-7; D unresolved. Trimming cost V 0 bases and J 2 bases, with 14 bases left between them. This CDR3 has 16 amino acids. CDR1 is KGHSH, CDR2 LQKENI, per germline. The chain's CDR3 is CASSPPWAAKPYEQYF. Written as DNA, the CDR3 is TGTGCCAGCTCACCACCGTGGGCAGCTAAACCCTACGAGCAGTACTTC.

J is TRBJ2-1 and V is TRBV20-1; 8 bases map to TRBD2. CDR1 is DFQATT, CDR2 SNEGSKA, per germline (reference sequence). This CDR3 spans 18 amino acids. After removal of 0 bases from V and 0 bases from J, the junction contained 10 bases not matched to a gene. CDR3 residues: CSARDLTSGKSSYNEQFF. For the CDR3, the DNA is TGCAGTGCTAGAGATCTCACTAGCGGAAAAAGCTCCTACAATGAGCAGTTCTTC.

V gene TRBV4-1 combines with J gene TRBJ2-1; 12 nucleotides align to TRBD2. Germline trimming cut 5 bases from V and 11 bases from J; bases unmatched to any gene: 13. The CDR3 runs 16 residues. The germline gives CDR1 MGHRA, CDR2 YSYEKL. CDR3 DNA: TGCGCCAGCAGCAGTCCACTAGCGGGAGGTGTGAGGCAGCAGTTCTTC. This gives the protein CASSSPLAGGVRQQFF.

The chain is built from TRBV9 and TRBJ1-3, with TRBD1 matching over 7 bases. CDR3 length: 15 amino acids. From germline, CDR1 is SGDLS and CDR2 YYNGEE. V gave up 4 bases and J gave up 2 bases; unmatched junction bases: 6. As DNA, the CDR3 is TGTGCCAGCAGCCAGGACAGGAGGGCTGGAAACACCATATATTTT. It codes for CASSQDRRAGNTIYF.

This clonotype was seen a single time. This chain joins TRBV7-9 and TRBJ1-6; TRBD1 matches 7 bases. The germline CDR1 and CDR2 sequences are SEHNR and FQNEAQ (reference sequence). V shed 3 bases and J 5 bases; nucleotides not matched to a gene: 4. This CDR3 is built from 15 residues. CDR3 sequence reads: CASSLSGQDNSPLHF. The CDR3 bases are TGTGCCAGCAGCTTGTCTGGACAGGATAATTCACCCCTCCACTTT. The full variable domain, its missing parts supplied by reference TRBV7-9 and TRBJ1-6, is DTGVSQNPRHKITKRGQNVTFRCDPISEHNRLYWYRQTLGQGPEFLTYFQNEAQLEKSRLLSDRFSAERPKGSFSTLEIQRTEQGDSAMYLCASSLSGQDNSPLHFGNGTRLTVT.